This T cell receptor beta chain appears in the sequencing data of a study of T cells in Graves' hyperthyroidism and ophthalmopathy. Study-wide results and caveats: Among clonotypes expanded in thyroid above 0.001, most were also found in blood.

It was RNA transcripts that yielded the amplified TCR beta CDR3 regions. First-round RT-PCR with HTBI primers amplified the TCR CDR3 region. In TCRdb, the multiplex PCR reads were re-called with MiXCR into one record per CDR3 protein. The sample lists roughly 200,000 distinct CDR3 sequences, about 17% occurring once. Turning to this clonotype: Antigen: not known.

Exclusion followed for patients with uncontrolled infection, other autoimmune disease, pregnancy or lactation. J was trimmed by 3 bases and V by 7 bases; bases with no gene match: 11. Germline V gene data show CDR1 as LGHDT and CDR2 as YNNKEL (reference sequence). The CDR3 totals 16 residues. The clonotype originates from a man aged 40-55 years with Graves' hyperthyroidism. Sequencing was carried out using blood. The chain links TRBV3-1 to TRBJ2-2; 7 nucleotides align to TRBD2. CDR3 protein: CASTSWGGFDTGELFF. DNA for the CDR3: TGTGCCAGCACCTCGTGGGGGGGGTTTGACACCGGGGAGCTGTTTTTT.